The sequence of this T cell receptor (beta chain) was determined in a study of cytomegalovirus exposure and HLA in healthy donors. Whole-study results and caveats: HLA allele associations emerged for 16,951 TCR beta sequences in a later analysis, at 0.05 false discovery rate. Accounts indicate the classifier identified cytomegalovirus status with strong specificity and sensitivity. Presence/absence analyses took donor sequencing depth as roughly uniform.

PCR amplification relied on 60 Vbeta primers (plus 13 Jbeta primers). TCRdb's table, derived via immunoSEQ multiplex PCR, lists solely in-frame clones and lacks some. The table records under 95,000 clones, roughly 77% of them present only once. On this clone: Antigen specificity is unknown.

The TCR sequence derives from a woman in her forties in good health and CMV-seropositive. Sequences were obtained from PBMCs.

CDR3 DNA sequence: TGTGCCAGCAGTTTAACGGGAGGACAGGGAATTTATGGCTACACCTTC. It is translated as CASSLTGGQGIYGYTF. The V call is TRBV28, the J call TRBJ1-2, with TRBD1 matching 8 bases. The junction had 10 bases not matched to a gene; V was cut back by 2 bases and J by 5 bases. CDR1 is MDHEN and CDR2 is SYDVKM in the germline V gene. This CDR3 is built from 16 residues.